The clone carrying this T cell receptor beta chain was seen a few times. The antigen is not known. Trimming removed 1 base from V and 4 bases from J, with 12 bases in between. CDR1 is KGHDR and CDR2 is SFDVKD in the germline V gene. This CDR3 is built from 16 residues. The sample is drawn from a study of CD8 T cells in ankylosing spondylitis. Study conclusions and caveats: Some motif variants had been reported before (in reactive arthritis synovial fluid and blood). There was a TCR beta motif, made of several highly homologous variants, that appeared characteristic of ankylosing spondylitis blood. Clones linked to disease were reported to show significant enrichment in matched ankylosing spondylitis synovial fluid.

Quantitative 5'-RACE with molecular barcodes was used to make the TCR beta libraries. MiXCR, applied by TCRdb to the 5' RACE reads, yields one record per CDR3 protein. This table has 750,000 to 850,000 distinct CDR3 sequences, 12% appearing once. This rearrangement joins TRBV24-1 to TRBJ2-2; the D gene could be TRBD1 or TRBD2 (5 bases each). The sample consisted of blood, either unsorted or a sorted T cell fraction (not recorded which). The TCR comes from a male donor with ankylosing spondylitis. In DNA form, the CDR3 reads TGTGCCACCAGTGATTTAAAGGGGAGAAGCACCGGGGAGCTGTTTTTT. Translation gives CATSDLKGRSTGELFF.